Listed below are T cell receptor beta chains from one sample, sequenced in a study of beta chain features in type 1 diabetes. The assay was immunoSEQ multiplex PCR, and TCRdb's table has in-frame clones only and misses some. The data contain about 250,000 clones, roughly 15% of them singletons. Sequences were obtained from naive CD4+ T cells from blood. The receptors derive from a woman aged 40 to 50 in good health. Both conserved end residues are part of each CDR3. D genes are given only for firm matches. Size tells how often a clone was seen (once, few, many) or the class of an expanded clone, and some rows leave it out.

>-|TRBJ2-4|TRBV18|-
CASSPPAGVGAKNIQYF
TGTGCCAGCTCACCACCTGCAGGGGTGGGAGCCAAAAACATTCAGTACTTC
>TRBD2|TRBJ2-7|TRBV11-2|few
CASNLISGGAHEQYF
TGTGCCAGCAACTTAATCAGCGGGGGGGCCCACGAGCAGTACTTC
>TRBD2|TRBJ2-1|TRBV7-2|-
CASSPPSGGYNEQFF
TGTGCCAGCAGCCCCCCTAGCGGGGGGTACAATGAGCAGTTCTTC
>-|TRBJ1-2|TRBV7-2|few
CASSHPPVEGYGYTF
TGTGCCAGCAGCCACCCTCCGGTGGAGGGGTATGGCTACACCTTC
>-|TRBJ1-2|TRBV5-4|few
CASSSGQGYGYTF
TGTGCCAGCAGTAGCGGCCAGGGCTATGGCTACACCTTC
>-|TRBJ1-5|TRBV2|few
CASSEGPQAQHF
TGTGCCAGCAGTGAAGGGCCACAGGCCCAGCATTTT
>-|TRBJ2-1|TRBV19|-
CASQRQISYNEQFF
TGTGCCAGCCAGAGACAGATTTCCTACAATGAGCAGTTCTTC
>TRBD1|TRBJ2-5|TRBV27|-
CASNKGTGSMETQYF
TGTGCCAGCAACAAAGGGACAGGGAGTATGGAGACCCAGTACTTC
>TRBD1|TRBJ1-1|TRBV6-6|few
CASSKGQGRSEAFF
TGTGCCAGCAGTAAGGGACAGGGGCGCTCTGAAGCTTTCTTT
>-|TRBJ1-2|TRBV19|-
CASSIPGEGGYTF
TGTGCCAGTAGTATTCCGGGTGAGGGTGGCTACACCTTC
>TRBD1|TRBJ1-2|TRBV29-1|-
CSVGPGQGFPNYGYTF
TGCAGCGTTGGCCCGGGACAGGGGTTTCCTAACTATGGCTACACCTTC
>TRBD1|TRBJ2-7|TRBV2|-
CASSERGQGWYEQYF
TGTGCCAGCAGTGAAAGAGGACAGGGTTGGTACGAGCAGTACTTC
>-|TRBJ1-1|TRBV7-9|-
CASSFEGGTEAFF
TGTGCCAGCAGCTTTGAGGGTGGTACTGAAGCTTTCTTT
>TRBD2|TRBJ2-7|TRBV5-5|-
CASGSGGVQSAEQYF
TGTGCCAGCGGGAGTGGGGGGGTTCAAAGCGCCGAGCAGTACTTC
>-|TRBJ2-1|TRBV10-3|-
CAISTRGWFNEQFF
TGTGCCATCAGTACCAGGGGCTGGTTCAATGAGCAGTTCTTC
>-|TRBJ1-2|TRBV4-3|few
CASSQTGGNYGYTF
TGCGCCAGCAGCCAAACCGGGGGAAACTATGGCTACACCTTC
>-|TRBJ2-3|TRBV5-1|few
CASSGGQSTDTQYF
TGCGCCAGCAGCGGCGGACAGTCCACAGATACGCAGTATTTT
>TRBD1|TRBJ1-6|TRBV7-2|-
CASSFAGGSDNSPLHF
TGTGCCAGCAGCTTTGCAGGGGGCTCGGATAATTCACCCCTCCACTTT
>-|TRBJ1-5|TRBV5-1|-
CASSFDGGRNQPQHF
TGCGCCAGCAGCTTTGACGGGGGGAGGAATCAGCCCCAGCATTTT
>TRBD2|TRBJ2-5|TRBV13|few
CASSFQRGGQETQYF
TGTGCCAGCAGCTTCCAGCGGGGGGGCCAAGAGACCCAGTACTTC
>-|TRBJ2-2|TRBV9|few
CASSVGRVTGELFF
TGTGCCAGCAGCGTAGGTCGAGTCACCGGGGAGCTGTTTTTT
>TRBD2|TRBJ2-7|TRBV7-2|few
CASRTTGGGEQYF
TGTGCCAGCAGGACCACGGGGGGTGGCGAGCAGTACTTC
>-|TRBJ1-1|TRBV29-1|-
CSVRPPGEAFF
TGCAGCGTCCGACCCCCGGGTGAAGCTTTCTTT
>-|TRBJ2-1|TRBV5-1|-
CASSLDRNDGEQFF
TGCGCCAGCAGCTTGGACAGGAACGACGGCGAGCAGTTCTTC
>TRBD1|TRBJ2-5|TRBV15|-
CATSRDRGLETQYF
TGTGCCACCAGCAGAGACAGGGGGCTGGAGACCCAGTACTTC
>-|TRBJ2-3|TRBV5-1|-
CASSLDSDLRDTQYF
TGCGCCAGCAGCTTGGATTCAGACTTACGGGATACGCAGTATTTT
>TRBD2|TRBJ2-1|TRBV7-9|few
CASSPGSGGLNEQFF
TGTGCCAGCAGCCCCGGAAGCGGGGGTTTAAATGAGCAGTTCTTC
>-|TRBJ1-4|TRBV25-1|few
CASSDHLPGRGEKLFF
TGTGCCAGCAGTGATCATCTACCCGGACGGGGTGAAAAACTGTTTTTT
>-|TRBJ2-2|TRBV19|-
CASSIGRFPGELFF
TGTGCCAGTAGTATTGGCAGGTTTCCCGGGGAGCTGTTTTTT
>TRBD1|TRBJ2-1|TRBV27|-
CASSRKTGTGTYNEQFF
TGTGCCAGCAGCCGAAAAACCGGGACAGGGACCTACAATGAGCAGTTCTTC
>-|TRBJ2-2|TRBV4-1|-
CASSLSGLDTGELFF
TGCGCCAGCAGCCTCTCGGGACTGGACACCGGGGAGCTGTTTTTT
>-|TRBJ1-2|TRBV7-2|-
CASSSVQGRDVYGYTF
TGTGCCAGCAGCTCCGTACAGGGCCGAGATGTCTATGGCTACACCTTC
>TRBD1|TRBJ1-4|TRBV5-1|-
CASSSGLGQNEKLFF
TGCGCCAGCAGCTCCGGTTTGGGACAGAATGAAAAACTGTTTTTT
>TRBD1|TRBJ2-1|TRBV7-9|-
CASSPPGQGASGEQFF
TGTGCCAGCAGCCCCCCGGGACAGGGGGCGTCCGGTGAGCAGTTCTTC
>TRBD1|TRBJ1-4|TRBV20-1|few
CSASGQGKLFF
TGCAGTGCTAGCGGACAGGGTAAACTGTTTTTT
>TRBD2|TRBJ2-5|TRBV14|-
CASSQGTSIGQETQYF
TGTGCCAGCAGCCAAGGGACTAGCATCGGCCAAGAGACCCAGTACTTC
>TRBD2|TRBJ2-7|TRBV19|few
CASTQTGGPTYEQYF
TGTGCCAGTACCCAGACGGGGGGACCCACCTACGAGCAGTACTTC
>-|TRBJ1-2|TRBV15|few
CATQNGVNYGYTF
TGTGCCACTCAGAACGGGGTAAACTATGGCTACACCTTC
>TRBD1|TRBJ2-3|TRBV2|few
CASSRGTGVVTTQYF
TGTGCCAGCAGTAGAGGGACAGGGGTCGTGACTACGCAGTATTTT
>TRBD1|TRBJ2-4|TRBV2|few
CASSIGQGGNIQYF
TGTGCCAGCAGTATAGGACAGGGTGGGAACATTCAGTACTTC
>TRBD1|TRBJ2-1|TRBV10-3|many
CAIRNGQGDEQFF
TGTGCCATCAGAAACGGACAGGGAGATGAGCAGTTCTTC
>-|TRBJ2-7|TRBV28|-
CASTDTQMGTYEQYF
TGTGCCAGCACCGACACTCAAATGGGGACTTACGAGCAGTACTTC